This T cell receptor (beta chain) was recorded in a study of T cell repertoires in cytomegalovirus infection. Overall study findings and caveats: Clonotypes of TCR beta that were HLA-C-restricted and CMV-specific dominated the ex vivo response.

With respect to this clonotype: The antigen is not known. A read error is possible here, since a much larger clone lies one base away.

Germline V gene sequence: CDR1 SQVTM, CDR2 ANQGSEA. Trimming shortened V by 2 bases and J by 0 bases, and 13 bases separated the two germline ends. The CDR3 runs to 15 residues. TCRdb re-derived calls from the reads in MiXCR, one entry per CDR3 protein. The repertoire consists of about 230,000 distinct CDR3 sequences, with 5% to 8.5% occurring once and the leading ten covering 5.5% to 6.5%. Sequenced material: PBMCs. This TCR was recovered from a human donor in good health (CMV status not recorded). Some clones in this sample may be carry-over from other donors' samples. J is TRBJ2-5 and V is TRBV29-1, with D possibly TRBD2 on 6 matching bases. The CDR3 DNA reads TGCAGCGTTGAACCCCAGTGGGGGGACCAAGAGACCCAGTACTTC. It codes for CSVEPQWGDQETQYF.